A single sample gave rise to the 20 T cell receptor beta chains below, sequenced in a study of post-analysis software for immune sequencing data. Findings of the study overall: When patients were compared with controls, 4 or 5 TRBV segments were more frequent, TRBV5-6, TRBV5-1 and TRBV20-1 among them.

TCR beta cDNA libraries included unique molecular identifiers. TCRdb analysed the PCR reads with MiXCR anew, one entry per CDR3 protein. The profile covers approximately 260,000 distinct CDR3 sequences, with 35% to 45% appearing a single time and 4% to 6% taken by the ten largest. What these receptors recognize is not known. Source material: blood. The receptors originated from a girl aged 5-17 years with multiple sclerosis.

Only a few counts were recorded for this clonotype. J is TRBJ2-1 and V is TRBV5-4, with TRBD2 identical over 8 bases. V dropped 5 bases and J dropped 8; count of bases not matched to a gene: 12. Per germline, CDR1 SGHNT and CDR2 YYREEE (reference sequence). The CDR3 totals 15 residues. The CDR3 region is CASSETSAPRYEQFF. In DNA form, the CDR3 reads TGTGCCAGCAGTGAGACTAGCGCCCCAAGGTATGAGCAGTTCTTC.

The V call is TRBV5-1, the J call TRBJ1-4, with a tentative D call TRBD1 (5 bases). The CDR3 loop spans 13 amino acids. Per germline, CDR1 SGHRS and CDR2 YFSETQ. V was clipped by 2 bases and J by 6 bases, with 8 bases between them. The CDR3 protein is CASSFGGDEKLFF. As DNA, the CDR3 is TGCGCCAGCAGCTTCGGGGGAGATGAAAAACTGTTTTTT.

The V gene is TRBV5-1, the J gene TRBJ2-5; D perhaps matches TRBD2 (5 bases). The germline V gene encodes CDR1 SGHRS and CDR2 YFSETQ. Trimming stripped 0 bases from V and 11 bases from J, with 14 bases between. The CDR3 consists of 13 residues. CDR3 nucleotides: TGCGCCAGCAGCTTGGGGGAGTACAATGAGCAGTACTTC. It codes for CASSLGEYNEQYF.

The CDR3 nucleotides read TGCGCCAGCAGCATAGGGACAGGGGTGACCTACGAGCAGTACTTC. It codes for CASSIGTGVTYEQYF. J is TRBJ2-4 and V is TRBV5-1; 10 bases are shared with TRBD1. TRBJ2-7 explains the end of the DNA better; the J call may be wrong. Germline V CDR1 and CDR2: SGHRS, YFSETQ. This CDR3 has 15 residues.

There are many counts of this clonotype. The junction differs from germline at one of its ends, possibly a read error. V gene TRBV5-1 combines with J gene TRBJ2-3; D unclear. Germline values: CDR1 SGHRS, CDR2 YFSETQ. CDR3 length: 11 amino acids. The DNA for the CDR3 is TGTGCCAGCAGTTTAGAAGATACGCAGTATTTT. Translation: CASSLEDTQYF.

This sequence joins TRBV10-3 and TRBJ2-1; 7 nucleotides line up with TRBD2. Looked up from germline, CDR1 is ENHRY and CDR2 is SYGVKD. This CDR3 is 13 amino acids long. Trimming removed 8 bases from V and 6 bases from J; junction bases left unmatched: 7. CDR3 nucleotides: TGTGCCATCCAGCGGGCGGGAGTCAATGAGCAGTTCTTC. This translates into CAIQRAGVNEQFF.

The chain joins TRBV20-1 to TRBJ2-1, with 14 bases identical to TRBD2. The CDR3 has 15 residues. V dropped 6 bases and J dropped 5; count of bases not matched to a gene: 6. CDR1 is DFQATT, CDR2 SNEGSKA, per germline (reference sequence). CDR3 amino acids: CSAKRLAGGDNEQFF. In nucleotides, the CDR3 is TGCAGTGCCAAGAGACTAGCGGGAGGGGACAATGAGCAGTTCTTC.

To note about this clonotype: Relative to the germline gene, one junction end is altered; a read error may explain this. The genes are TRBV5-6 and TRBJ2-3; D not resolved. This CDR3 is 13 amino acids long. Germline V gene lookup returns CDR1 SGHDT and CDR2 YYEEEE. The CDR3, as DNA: TGTACCAGCAGCCTTAAAGGTGTGGCTACGCAGTATTTT. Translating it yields CTSSLKGVATQYF.

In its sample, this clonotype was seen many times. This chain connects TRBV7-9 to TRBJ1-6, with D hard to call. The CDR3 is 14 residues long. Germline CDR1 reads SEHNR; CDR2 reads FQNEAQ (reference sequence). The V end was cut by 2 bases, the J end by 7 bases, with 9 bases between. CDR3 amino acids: CASSLQASNSPLHF. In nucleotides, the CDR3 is TGTGCCAGCAGCTTACAGGCATCCAATTCACCCCTCCACTTT.

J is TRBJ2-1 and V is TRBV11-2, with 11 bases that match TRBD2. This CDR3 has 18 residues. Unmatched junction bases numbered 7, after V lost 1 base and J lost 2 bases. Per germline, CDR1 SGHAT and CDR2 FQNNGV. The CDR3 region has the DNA TGTGCCAGCAGCTTAGGACTAGCGGGAAGGTTCCCCTACAATGAGCAGTTCTTC. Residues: CASSLGLAGRFPYNEQFF.

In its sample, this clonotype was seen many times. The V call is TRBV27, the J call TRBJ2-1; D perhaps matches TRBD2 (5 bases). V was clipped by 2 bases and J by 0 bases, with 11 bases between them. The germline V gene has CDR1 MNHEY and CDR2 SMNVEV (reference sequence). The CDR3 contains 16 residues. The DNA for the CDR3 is TGTGCCAGCAGTTTAAAGCGGATCAGCTCCTACAATGAGCAGTTCTTC. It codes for CASSLKRISSYNEQFF.

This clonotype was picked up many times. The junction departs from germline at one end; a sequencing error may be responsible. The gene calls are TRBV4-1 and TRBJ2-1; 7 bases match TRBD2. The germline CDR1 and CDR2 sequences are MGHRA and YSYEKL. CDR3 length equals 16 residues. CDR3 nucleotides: TGCGCTAGCAGCCAAGATACGGCTAGCGGTTACAATGAGCAGTTCTTC. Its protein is CASSQDTASGYNEQFF.

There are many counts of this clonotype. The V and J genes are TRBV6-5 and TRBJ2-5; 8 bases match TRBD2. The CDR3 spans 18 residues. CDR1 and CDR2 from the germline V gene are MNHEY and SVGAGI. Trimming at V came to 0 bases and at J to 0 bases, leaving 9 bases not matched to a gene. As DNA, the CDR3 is TGTGCCAGCAGTTACTCGACACCGGGACTAGACTACCAAGAGACCCAGTACTTC. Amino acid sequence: CASSYSTPGLDYQETQYF.

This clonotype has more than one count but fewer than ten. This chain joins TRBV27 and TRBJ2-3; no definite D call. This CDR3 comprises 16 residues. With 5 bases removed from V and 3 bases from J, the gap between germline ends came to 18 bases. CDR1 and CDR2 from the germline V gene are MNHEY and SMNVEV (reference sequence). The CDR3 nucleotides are TGTGCCAGCAGTATCCGATGGCGGATGGGAACAGATACGCAGTATTTT. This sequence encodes CASSIRWRMGTDTQYF.

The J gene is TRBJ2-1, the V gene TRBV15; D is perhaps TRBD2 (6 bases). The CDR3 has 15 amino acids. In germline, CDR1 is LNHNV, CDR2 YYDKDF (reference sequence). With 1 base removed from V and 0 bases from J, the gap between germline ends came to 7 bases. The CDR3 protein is CATSRAGLSYNEQFF. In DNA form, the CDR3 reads TGTGCCACCAGCAGAGCGGGACTCTCCTACAATGAGCAGTTCTTC.

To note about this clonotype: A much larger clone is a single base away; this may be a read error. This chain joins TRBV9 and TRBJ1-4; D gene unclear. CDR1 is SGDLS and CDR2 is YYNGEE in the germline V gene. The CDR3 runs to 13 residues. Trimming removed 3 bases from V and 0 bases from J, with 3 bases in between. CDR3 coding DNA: TGTGCCAGCAGCGCCTCAACTAATGAAAAACTGTTTTTT. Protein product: CASSASTNEKLFF.

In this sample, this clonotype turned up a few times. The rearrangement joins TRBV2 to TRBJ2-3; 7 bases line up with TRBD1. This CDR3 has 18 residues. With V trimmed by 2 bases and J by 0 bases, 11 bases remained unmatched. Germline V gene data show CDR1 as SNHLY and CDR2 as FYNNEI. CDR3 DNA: TGTGCCAGCAGTGAAATGGCGTCCGGGACAGCGAGCACAGATACGCAGTATTTT. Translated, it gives CASSEMASGTASTDTQYF.

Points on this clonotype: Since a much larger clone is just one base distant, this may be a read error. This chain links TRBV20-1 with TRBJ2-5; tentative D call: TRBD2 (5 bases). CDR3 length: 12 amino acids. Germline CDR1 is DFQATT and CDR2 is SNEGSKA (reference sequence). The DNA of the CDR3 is TGCAATATGGGCGGGCGCCAAGAGACCCAGTACTTC. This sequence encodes CNMGGRQETQYF.

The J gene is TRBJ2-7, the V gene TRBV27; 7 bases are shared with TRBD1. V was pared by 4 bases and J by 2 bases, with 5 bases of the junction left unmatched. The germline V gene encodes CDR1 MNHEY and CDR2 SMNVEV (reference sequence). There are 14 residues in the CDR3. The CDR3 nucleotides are TGTGCCAGCAGTTCATCCGGACAGGCCTACGAGCAGTACTTC. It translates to CASSSSGQAYEQYF.

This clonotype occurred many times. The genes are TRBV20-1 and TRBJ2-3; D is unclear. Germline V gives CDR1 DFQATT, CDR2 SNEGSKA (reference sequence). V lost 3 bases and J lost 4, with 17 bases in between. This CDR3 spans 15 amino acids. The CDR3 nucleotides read TGCAGTGCTAGTGTCCCCTCGTTTCAGGCAGATACGCAGTATTTT. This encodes CSASVPSFQADTQYF.